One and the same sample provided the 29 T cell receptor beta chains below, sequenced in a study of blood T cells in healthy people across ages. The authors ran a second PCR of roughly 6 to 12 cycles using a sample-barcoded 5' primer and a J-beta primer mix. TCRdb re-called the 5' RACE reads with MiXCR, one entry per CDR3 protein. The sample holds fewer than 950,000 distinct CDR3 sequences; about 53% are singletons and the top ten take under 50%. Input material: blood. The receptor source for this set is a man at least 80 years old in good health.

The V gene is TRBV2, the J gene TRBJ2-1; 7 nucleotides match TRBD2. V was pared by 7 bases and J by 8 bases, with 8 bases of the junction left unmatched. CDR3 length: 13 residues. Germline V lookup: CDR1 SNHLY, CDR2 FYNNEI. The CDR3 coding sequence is TGTGCCAGCATAGGACTAGAGTTCTATGAGCAGTTCTTC. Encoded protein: CASIGLEFYEQFF.

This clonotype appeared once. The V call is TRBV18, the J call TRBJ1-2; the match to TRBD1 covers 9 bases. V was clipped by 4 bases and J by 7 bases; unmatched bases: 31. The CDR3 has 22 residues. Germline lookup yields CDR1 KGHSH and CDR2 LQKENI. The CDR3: CASSRAGPPSYNEQGQGCGYTF. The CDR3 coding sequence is TGTGCCAGCTCACGCGCCGGACCTCCTTCCTACAATGAGCAGGGACAGGGTTGTGGCTACACCTTC.

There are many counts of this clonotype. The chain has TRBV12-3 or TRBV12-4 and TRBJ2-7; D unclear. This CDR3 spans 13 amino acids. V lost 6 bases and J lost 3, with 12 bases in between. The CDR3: CASSRPSGYEQYF. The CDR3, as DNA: TGTGCCAGCAGCCGACCCTCTGGCTACGAGCAGTACTTC.

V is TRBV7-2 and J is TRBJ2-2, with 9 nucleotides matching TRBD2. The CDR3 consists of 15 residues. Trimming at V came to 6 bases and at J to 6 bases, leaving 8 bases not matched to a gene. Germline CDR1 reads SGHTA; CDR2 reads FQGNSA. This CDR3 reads CASRVGPSGAGELFF. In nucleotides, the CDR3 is TGTGCCAGCAGGGTGGGTCCTAGCGGGGCCGGGGAGCTGTTTTTT.

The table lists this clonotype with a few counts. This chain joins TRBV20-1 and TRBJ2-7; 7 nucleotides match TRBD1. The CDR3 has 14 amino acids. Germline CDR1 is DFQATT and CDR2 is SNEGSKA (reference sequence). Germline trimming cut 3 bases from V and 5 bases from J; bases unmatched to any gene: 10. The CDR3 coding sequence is TGCAGTGCTAGTCCTCCGGGACAGATCCACGAGCAGTACTTC. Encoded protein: CSASPPGQIHEQYF.

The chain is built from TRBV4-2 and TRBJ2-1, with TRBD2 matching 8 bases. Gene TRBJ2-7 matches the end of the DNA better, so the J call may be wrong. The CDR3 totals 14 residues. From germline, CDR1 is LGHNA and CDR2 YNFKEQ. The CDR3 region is CASSQGLGGSEQYF. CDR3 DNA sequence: TGTGCCAGCAGCCAGGGACTAGGGGGTTCCGAGCAGTACTTC.

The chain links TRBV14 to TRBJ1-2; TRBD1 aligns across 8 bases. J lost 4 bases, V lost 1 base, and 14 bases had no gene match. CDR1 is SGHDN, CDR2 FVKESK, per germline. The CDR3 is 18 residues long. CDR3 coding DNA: TGTGCCAGCAGCCAAGGTAGTCCTTGGCAGGGGGCCCTCTATGGCTACACCTTC. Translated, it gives CASSQGSPWQGALYGYTF.

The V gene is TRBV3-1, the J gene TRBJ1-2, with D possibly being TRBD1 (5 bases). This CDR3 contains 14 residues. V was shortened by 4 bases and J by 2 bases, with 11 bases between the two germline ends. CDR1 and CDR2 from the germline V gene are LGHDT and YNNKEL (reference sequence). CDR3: CASSLQTENYGYTF. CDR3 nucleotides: TGTGCCAGCAGCCTCCAGACAGAGAACTATGGCTACACCTTC.

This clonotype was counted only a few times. The CDR3 reads CATSRDRVGRRAEAFF. CDR3 in DNA: TGTGCCACCAGCAGAGATCGGGTAGGGCGTCGGGCTGAAGCTTTCTTT. The chain links TRBV15 to TRBJ1-1; D is unclear. The germline V and J ends were trimmed by 0 bases and 6 bases, with 17 bases remaining between them. CDR1 is LNHNV and CDR2 is YYDKDF in the germline V gene (reference sequence). This CDR3 comprises 16 residues.

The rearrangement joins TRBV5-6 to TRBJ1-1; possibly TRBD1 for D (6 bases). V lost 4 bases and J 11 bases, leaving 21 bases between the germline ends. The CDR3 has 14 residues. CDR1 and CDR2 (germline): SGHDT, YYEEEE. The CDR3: CASSTRTAGSMAFF. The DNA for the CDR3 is TGTGCCAGCAGCACACGGACAGCCGGTAGTATGGCTTTCTTT.

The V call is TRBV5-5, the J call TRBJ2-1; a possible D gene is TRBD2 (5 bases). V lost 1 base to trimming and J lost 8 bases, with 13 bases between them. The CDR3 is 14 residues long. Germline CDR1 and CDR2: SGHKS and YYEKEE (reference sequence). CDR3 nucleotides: TGTGCCAGCAGCTTGTTCATCAGGCGGGATGAGCAGTTCTTC. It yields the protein CASSLFIRRDEQFF.

The DNA of the CDR3 is TGTGCCAGCAGTTACTCGACCCACAATGAGCAGTTCTTC. This translates into CASSYSTHNEQFF. The chain is built from TRBV6-2 or TRBV6-3 and TRBJ2-7; D not resolved. The J call may be in error: the DNA end matches TRBJ2-1 better. The CDR3 is 13 amino acids. The germline gives CDR1 MNHEY, CDR2 SVGEGT.

CDR3 nucleotides: TGTGCCAGCAGCTTACCGACTAGCGGGAGCGGCGAGCAGTACTTC. It is translated as CASSLPTSGSGEQYF. The V call is TRBV7-9, the J call TRBJ2-7; 12 bases match TRBD2. The CDR3 sequence is 15 residues long. The V gene's germline CDR1 is SEHNR and CDR2 FQNEAQ (reference sequence). Germline trimming cut 2 bases from V and 6 bases from J; bases unmatched to any gene: 5.

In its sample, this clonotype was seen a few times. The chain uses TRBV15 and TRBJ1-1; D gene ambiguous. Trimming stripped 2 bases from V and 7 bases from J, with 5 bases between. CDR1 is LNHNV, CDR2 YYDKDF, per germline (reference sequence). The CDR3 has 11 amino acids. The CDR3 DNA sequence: TGTGCCACCAGCAGAAATCTTGAAGCTTTCTTT. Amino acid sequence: CATSRNLEAFF. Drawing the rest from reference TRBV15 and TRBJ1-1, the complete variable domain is DAMVIQNPRYQVTQFGKPVTLSCSQTLNHNVMYWYQQKSSQAPKLLFHYYDKDFNNEADTPDNFQSRRPNTSFCFLDIRSPGLGDTAMYLCATSRNLEAFFGQGTRLTVV.

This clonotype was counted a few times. The CDR3 loop is CASSGRTVGSEAFF. In DNA, the CDR3 is TGTGCCAGCAGTGGCAGGACTGTAGGGTCTGAAGCTTTCTTT. The gene calls are TRBV6-5 and TRBJ1-1; D not resolved. Trimming cost V 5 bases and J 6 bases, with 16 bases left between them. The CDR3 spans 14 residues. Germline V gene lookup returns CDR1 MNHEY and CDR2 SVGAGI.

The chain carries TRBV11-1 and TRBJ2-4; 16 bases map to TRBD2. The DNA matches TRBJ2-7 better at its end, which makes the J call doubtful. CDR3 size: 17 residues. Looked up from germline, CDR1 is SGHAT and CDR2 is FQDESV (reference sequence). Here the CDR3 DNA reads TGTGCCAGCAGTACCGGGACTAGCGGGAGGGCCCCCCACGAGCAGTACTTC. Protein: CASSTGTSGRAPHEQYF.

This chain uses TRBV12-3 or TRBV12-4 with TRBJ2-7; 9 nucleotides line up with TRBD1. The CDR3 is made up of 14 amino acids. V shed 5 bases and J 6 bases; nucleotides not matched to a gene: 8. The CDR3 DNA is TGTGCCAGCAGTCAGGGGACAGGGCCCTGCGAGCAGTACTTC. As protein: CASSQGTGPCEQYF.

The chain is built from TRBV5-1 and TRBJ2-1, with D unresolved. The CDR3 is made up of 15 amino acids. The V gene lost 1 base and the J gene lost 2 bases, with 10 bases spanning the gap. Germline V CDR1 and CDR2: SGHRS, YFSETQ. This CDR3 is CASSLMPDPYNEQFF. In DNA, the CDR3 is TGCGCCAGCAGCTTGATGCCGGACCCCTACAATGAGCAGTTCTTC. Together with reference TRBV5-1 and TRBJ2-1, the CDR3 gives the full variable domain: KAGVTQTPRYLIKTRGQQVTLSCSPISGHRSVSWYQQTPGQGLQFLFEYFSETQRNKGNFPGRFSGRQFSNSRSEMNVSTLELGDSALYLCASSLMPDPYNEQFFGPGTRLTVL.

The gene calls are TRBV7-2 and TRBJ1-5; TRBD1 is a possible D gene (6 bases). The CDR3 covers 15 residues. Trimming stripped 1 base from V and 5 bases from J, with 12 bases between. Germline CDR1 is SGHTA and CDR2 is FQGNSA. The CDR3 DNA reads TGTGCCAGCAGCTTAGATCGGGGGGCTTATCAGCCCCAGCATTTT. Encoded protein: CASSLDRGAYQPQHF.

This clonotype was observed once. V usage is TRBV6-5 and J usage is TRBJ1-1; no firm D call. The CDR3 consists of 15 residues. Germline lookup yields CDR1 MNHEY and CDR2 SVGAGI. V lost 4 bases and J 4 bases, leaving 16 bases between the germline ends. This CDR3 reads CASSLGRLFGTEAFF. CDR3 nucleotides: TGTGCCAGCAGTTTAGGACGATTGTTTGGCACTGAAGCTTTCTTT.

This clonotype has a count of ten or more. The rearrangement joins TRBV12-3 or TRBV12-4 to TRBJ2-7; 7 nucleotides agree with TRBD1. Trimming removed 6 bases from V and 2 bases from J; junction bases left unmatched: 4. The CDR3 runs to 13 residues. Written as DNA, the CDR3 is TGTGCCAGCAGCCGACAGGGAGCCTACGAGCAGTACTTC. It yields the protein CASSRQGAYEQYF.

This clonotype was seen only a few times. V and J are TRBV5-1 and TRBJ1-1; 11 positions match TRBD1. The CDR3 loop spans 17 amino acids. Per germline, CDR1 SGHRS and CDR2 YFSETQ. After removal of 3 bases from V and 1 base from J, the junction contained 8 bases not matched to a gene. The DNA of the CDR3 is TGCGCCAGCAGCTGGACGGACAGGGGGCGGGGGAACACTGAAGCTTTCTTT. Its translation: CASSWTDRGRGNTEAFF.

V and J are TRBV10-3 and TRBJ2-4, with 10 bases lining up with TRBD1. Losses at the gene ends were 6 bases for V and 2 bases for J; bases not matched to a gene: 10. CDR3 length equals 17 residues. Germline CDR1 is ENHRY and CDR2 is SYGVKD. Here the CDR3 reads CAISGAGDRGSKNIQYF. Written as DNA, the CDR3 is TGTGCCATCAGCGGGGCAGGGGACAGGGGCTCCAAAAACATTCAGTACTTC.

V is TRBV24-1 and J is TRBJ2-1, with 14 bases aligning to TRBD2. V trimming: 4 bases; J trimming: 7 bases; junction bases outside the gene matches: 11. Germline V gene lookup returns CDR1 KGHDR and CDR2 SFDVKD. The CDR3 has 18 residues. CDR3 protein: CATSEPTGTSGSENEQFF. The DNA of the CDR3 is TGTGCCACCAGTGAGCCGACTGGGACTAGCGGGAGTGAGAATGAGCAGTTCTTC.

Here the CDR3 DNA reads TGCGCCAGCAGCTTGGCCGGTACCAGCGGGGGAGGGAACAATGAGCAGTTCTTC. The encoded protein is CASSLAGTSGGGNNEQFF. The chain employs TRBV5-1 and TRBJ2-1; 8 bases agree with TRBD2. V gave up 0 bases and J gave up 5 bases; unmatched junction bases: 13. Per germline, CDR1 SGHRS and CDR2 YFSETQ. The CDR3 runs to 18 residues.

CDR3 residues: CASRTVDSGTEAFF. Written as DNA, the CDR3 is TGTGCCAGCAGGACGGTGGACAGCGGCACTGAAGCTTTCTTT. The chain uses TRBV28 and TRBJ1-1, with D perhaps matching TRBD1 (6 bases). Trimming shortened V by 6 bases and J by 4 bases, and 15 bases separated the two germline ends. CDR3 length equals 14 residues. The germline CDR1 and CDR2 sequences are MDHEN and SYDVKM. The full variable domain, its missing parts supplied by reference TRBV28 and TRBJ1-1, is DVKVTQSSRYLVKRTGEKVFLECVQDMDHENMFWYRQDPGLGLRLIYFSYDVKMKEKGDIPEGYSVSREKKERFSLILESASTNQTSMYLCASRTVDSGTEAFFGQGTRLTVV.

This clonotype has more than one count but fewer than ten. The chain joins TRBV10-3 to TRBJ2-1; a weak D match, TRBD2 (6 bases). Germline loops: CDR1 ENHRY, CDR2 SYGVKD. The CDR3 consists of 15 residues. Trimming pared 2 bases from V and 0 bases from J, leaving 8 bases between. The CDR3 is CAISEGGSSYNEQFF. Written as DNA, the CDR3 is TGTGCCATCAGTGAGGGGGGGAGCTCCTACAATGAGCAGTTCTTC.

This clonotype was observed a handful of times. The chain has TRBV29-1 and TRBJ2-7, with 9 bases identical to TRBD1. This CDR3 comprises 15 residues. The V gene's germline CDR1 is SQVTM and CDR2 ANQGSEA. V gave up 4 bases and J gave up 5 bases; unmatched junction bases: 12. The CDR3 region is CSVAPGQGTGNEQYF. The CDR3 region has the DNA TGCAGCGTTGCGCCGGGACAGGGTACAGGTAACGAGCAGTACTTC.

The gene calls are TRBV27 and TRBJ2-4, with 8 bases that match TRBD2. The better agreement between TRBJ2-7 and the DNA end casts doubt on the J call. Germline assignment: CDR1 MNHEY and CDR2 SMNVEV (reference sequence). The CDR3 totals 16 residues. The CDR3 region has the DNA TGTGCCAGCAGTCCCCCGGGAGGGCGGGACTCCTACGAGCAGTACTTC. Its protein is CASSPPGGRDSYEQYF.